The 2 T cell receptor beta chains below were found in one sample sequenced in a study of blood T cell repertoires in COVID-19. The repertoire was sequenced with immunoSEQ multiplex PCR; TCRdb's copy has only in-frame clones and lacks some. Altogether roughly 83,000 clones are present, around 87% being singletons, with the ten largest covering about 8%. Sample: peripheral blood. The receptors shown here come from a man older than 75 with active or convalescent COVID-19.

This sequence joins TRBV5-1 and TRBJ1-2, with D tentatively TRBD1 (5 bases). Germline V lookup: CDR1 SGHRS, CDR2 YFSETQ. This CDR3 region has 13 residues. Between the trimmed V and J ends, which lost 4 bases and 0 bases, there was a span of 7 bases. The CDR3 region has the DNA TGCGCCAGCAGCCAGACAGCTAACTATGGCTACACCTTC. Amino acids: CASSQTANYGYTF.

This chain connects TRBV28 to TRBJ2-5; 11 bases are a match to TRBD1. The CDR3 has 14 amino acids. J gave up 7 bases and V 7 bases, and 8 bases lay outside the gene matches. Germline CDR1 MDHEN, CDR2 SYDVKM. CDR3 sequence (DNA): TGTGCCAGCAACCCCGGGACAGGGGGAAGGACCCAGTACTTC. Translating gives CASNPGTGGRTQYF.